Each of the 9 T cell receptor beta chains below was sequenced from the same sample in a study of blood T cell repertoires in COVID-19. The data were produced by immunoSEQ multiplex PCR, yet TCRdb's version contains in-frame clones alone and is incomplete. The table records over 200,000 clones, roughly four fifths of them present only once. Source material: PBMCs or T cells enriched from blood (not recorded which). Receptors originate from a man aged 60-69 years who had recovered from COVID-19.

The chain recombines TRBV19 with TRBJ2-2, with 7 bases identical to TRBD2. CDR1 and CDR2 from the germline V gene are LNHDA and SQIVND (reference sequence). The CDR3 runs 14 residues. Germline trimming cut 5 bases from V and 4 bases from J; bases unmatched to any gene: 4. The CDR3 spells CASSSGGGTGELFF. The CDR3 DNA follows: TGTGCCAGTAGTTCTGGGGGGGGCACCGGGGAGCTGTTTTTT.

The V call is TRBV19, the J call TRBJ1-1; D not resolved. The CDR3 spans 13 residues. Germline V lookup: CDR1 LNHDA, CDR2 SQIVND (reference sequence). V lost 4 bases and J 5 bases, leaving 11 bases between the germline ends. In nucleotides, the CDR3 is TGTGCCAGTAGTAGGAGAGGCGTAACTGAAGCTTTCTTT. Translating gives CASSRRGVTEAFF.

The gene calls are TRBV24-1 and TRBJ1-5; unclear D gene. The germline V and J ends were trimmed by 7 bases and 2 bases, with 11 bases remaining between them. Per the germline V gene, CDR1 is KGHDR and CDR2 is SFDVKD. CDR3 length: 14 amino acids. The CDR3 reads CATSARDGNQPQHF. In DNA, the CDR3 is TGTGCCACCAGCGCCCGCGATGGCAATCAGCCCCAGCATTTT.

This sequence joins TRBV19 and TRBJ1-1; maybe TRBD1 (6 bases). Germline lookup yields CDR1 LNHDA and CDR2 SQIVND (reference sequence). The CDR3 is made up of 15 amino acids. With 5 bases removed from V and 4 bases from J, the gap between germline ends came to 17 bases. The CDR3 region is CASSPLQGRTTEAFF. The DNA for the CDR3 is TGTGCCAGTAGTCCTTTACAGGGACGGACCACTGAAGCTTTCTTT.

The gene calls are TRBV6-5 and TRBJ1-3; D gene unclear. Trimming took off 5 bases at V and 0 bases at J, with 11 bases between the two ends. The germline V gene has CDR1 MNHEY and CDR2 SVGAGI. CDR3 length: 15 amino acids. DNA of the CDR3: TGTGCCAGCAGTCTTGACTGGAGCTCTGGAAACACCATATATTTT. Encoded protein: CASSLDWSSGNTIYF.

The chain joins TRBV19 to TRBJ1-5; D uncertain. CDR3 length: 13 residues. CDR1 and CDR2 (germline): LNHDA, SQIVND (reference sequence). The V end was cut by 6 bases, the J end by 0 bases, with 6 bases between. Here the CDR3 DNA reads TGTGCCAGTAGCCTAAATAGCAATCAGCCCCAGCATTTT. Encoded protein: CASSLNSNQPQHF.

This chain uses TRBV3-1 (or the pseudogene TRBV3-2) with TRBJ1-1; the D gene is possibly TRBD1 (5 bases). Germline loops: CDR1 LGHDT, CDR2 YNNKEL (reference sequence). V was pared by 1 base and J by 9 bases, with 15 bases between. The CDR3 consists of 14 residues. CDR3 region: CASSQVVQEGKAFF. CDR3 nucleotides: TGTGCCAGCAGCCAAGTTGTACAGGAGGGGAAAGCTTTCTTT.

The genes are TRBV7-9 and TRBJ2-1, with 7 positions matching TRBD2. V lost 6 bases, J lost 8 bases, and 19 bases stayed unmatched. Germline assignment: CDR1 SEHNR and CDR2 FQNEAQ (reference sequence). This CDR3 comprises 17 residues. For the CDR3, the DNA is TGTGCCAGCAGAGACACTCTCAACTTCGCGGGGGTCGATGAGCAGTTCTTC. The encoded protein is CASRDTLNFAGVDEQFF.

The V gene is TRBV7-8, the J gene TRBJ1-5; D might be TRBD1 (6 bases). Per germline, CDR1 SGHVS and CDR2 FQNEAQ. This CDR3 has 13 residues. Trimming took 3 bases from V and 6 from J, leaving 9 bases between them. This chain's CDR3 is CASSFGGSQPQHF. The CDR3 DNA follows: TGTGCCAGCAGCTTTGGGGGCAGTCAGCCCCAGCATTTT.